The subject of this entry is one T cell receptor (beta chain). The antigen is undetermined. The libraries were made with immunoSEQ version 4 in survey mode. This table comes from immunoSEQ multiplex PCR, and its TCRdb copy is limited to in-frame clones, with some not included. The sample carries 45,000 to 55,000 clones, about 80% recorded once. The sample originates from a study of persistence of HIV-infected CD4 T cells. Cells were stimulated with CMV-infected fibroblast lysates at 8 to 10 ug/mL. Memory cells lacking CD40L and CD69 with high CD45RO were sorted. CDR3 length: 11 residues. Germline CDR1 reads SGHKS; CDR2 reads YYEKEE (reference sequence). The V gene lost 4 bases and the J gene lost 13 bases, with 14 bases spanning the gap.

The chain has TRBV5-5 and TRBJ1-2; no clear D. The receptor was derived from an adult man with HIV who was CMV-seropositive. Sequencing used CD4+ T cells sorted from PBMCs after approximately 19-hour stimulation, obtained from a patient who received antiretroviral therapy. The CDR3: CASSIGLPSTF. The DNA for the CDR3 is TGTGCCAGCAGCATCGGACTTCCGAGCACCTTC.